Presented here are 31 T cell receptor beta chains from one specimen sequenced in a study of T cell responses to AZD1222 COVID-19 vaccine. Sequenced by immunoSEQ multiplex PCR; TCRdb stores in-frame clones only, minus some. The sample carries approximately 68,000 clones, approximately 88% recorded once. Sequencing was performed on peripheral blood, taken on day 0 of AZD1222 vaccination. The receptor source for this set is an adult in good health.

CDR3 nucleotides: TGTGCCAGCAGTGACCGCGGGACTAGCGGGAACGAGCAGTACTTC. Its translation: CASSDRGTSGNEQYF. The chain is built from TRBV27 and TRBJ2-7; 13 bases are a match to TRBD2. With V trimmed by 5 bases and J by 5 bases, 6 bases remained unmatched. This CDR3 spans 15 amino acids. The germline V gene has CDR1 MNHEY and CDR2 SMNVEV (reference sequence).

Comments on this clone: Germline and junction disagree at one end, which may indicate a read error. The gene calls are TRBV29-1 and TRBJ2-7; TRBD1 matches at 10 bases. The germline V gene has CDR1 SQVTM and CDR2 ANQGSEA. The CDR3 length is 14 residues. This CDR3 is CSAESGTGVYEQYF. In DNA, the CDR3 is TGCAGCGCTGAATCCGGGACAGGGGTCTACGAGCAGTACTTC.

The V call is TRBV25-1, the J call TRBJ2-7; the D gene is possibly TRBD1 (5 bases). Trimming stripped 3 bases from V and 2 bases from J, with 14 bases between. Looked up from germline, CDR1 is MGHDK and CDR2 is SYGVNS. The CDR3 runs to 15 residues. DNA for the CDR3: TGTGCCAGCAGTGACGGACACCCCGGTGCCTACGAGCAGTACTTC. Translation: CASSDGHPGAYEQYF.

A single count supports this clone. The V call is TRBV6-5, the J call TRBJ2-1; 7 nucleotides match TRBD2. Germline CDR1 reads MNHEY; CDR2 reads SVGAGI. With V trimmed by 4 bases and J by 0 bases, 3 bases remained unmatched. The CDR3 runs to 15 residues. In DNA, the CDR3 is TGTGCCAGCAGTTCGACGGGGGGCTCCTACAATGAGCAGTTCTTC. Amino acids: CASSSTGGSYNEQFF.

This clone was detected a few times. This chain links TRBV9 with TRBJ1-4; D is unresolved. Trimming stripped 0 bases from V and 3 bases from J, with 12 bases between. This CDR3 is 16 amino acids long. CDR1 and CDR2 from the germline V gene are SGDLS and YYNGEE. CDR3 amino acids: CASSVGLSAANEKLFF. The CDR3 DNA is TGTGCCAGCAGCGTAGGATTGAGTGCGGCTAATGAAAAACTGTTTTTT.

Here the CDR3 DNA reads TGTGCCTCCAGGCGGGATTACGGCTACACCTTC. Its translation: CASRRDYGYTF. This chain links TRBV30 with TRBJ1-2; D is ambiguous. Between the trimmed V and J ends, which lost 7 bases and 8 bases, there was a span of 14 bases. The CDR3 contains 11 residues. The germline V gene has CDR1 GTSNPN and CDR2 SVGIG (reference sequence). Combining the CDR3 with reference TRBV30 and TRBJ1-2 gives the whole variable domain SQTIHQWPATLVQPVGSPLSLECTVEGTSNPNLYWYRQAAGRGLQLLFYSVGIGQISSEVPQNLSASRPQDRQFILSSKKLLLSDSGFYLCASRRDYGYTFGSGTRLTVV.

V is TRBV29-1 and J is TRBJ1-3; D gene ambiguous. Germline V gene sequence: CDR1 SQVTM, CDR2 ANQGSEA. Trimming pared 7 bases from V and 3 bases from J, leaving 13 bases between. The CDR3 spans 13 residues. The DNA for the CDR3 is TGCAGCGCTTCGAAGGGTGTTGGAAACACCATATATTTT. It codes for CSASKGVGNTIYF.

The chain couples TRBV2 to TRBJ2-7; D may be TRBD1 (6 bases). The CDR3 has 13 amino acids. Germline V gene data show CDR1 as SNHLY and CDR2 as FYNNEI. V lost 7 bases and J 5 bases, leaving 15 bases between the germline ends. This chain's CDR3 is CASIVRGRDEQYF. Written as DNA, the CDR3 is TGTGCCAGCATCGTCAGGGGAAGGGACGAGCAGTACTTC.

The gene calls are TRBV7-9 and TRBJ1-1; TRBD1 agrees at 7 bases. Germline V lookup: CDR1 SEHNR, CDR2 FQNEAQ (reference sequence). The CDR3 has 13 amino acids. V shed 5 bases, J shed 0 bases, and the junction held 0 bases outside the gene matches. The CDR3 region has the DNA TGTGCCAGCAGCGGGACAGTGAACACTGAAGCTTTCTTT. Its protein is CASSGTVNTEAFF.

V usage is TRBV20-1 and J usage is TRBJ2-7, with 7 bases identical to TRBD1. The CDR3 covers 14 residues. Germline assignment: CDR1 DFQATT and CDR2 SNEGSKA (reference sequence). The V and J ends lost 3 bases and 4 bases, in that order; junction bases with no gene match: 9. DNA of the CDR3: TGCAGTGCTAGTATACAGGGGCCTGGGTACGAGCAGTACTTC. Translated: CSASIQGPGYEQYF.

This chain joins TRBV19 and TRBJ2-7; 11 nucleotides line up with TRBD2. The CDR3 has 14 residues. V lost 6 bases, J lost 2 bases, and 3 bases stayed unmatched. Germline loops: CDR1 LNHDA, CDR2 SQIVND (reference sequence). The CDR3 coding sequence is TGTGCCAGTAGCCCGGGACTAGCGGCCTACGAGCAGTACTTC. Translating it yields CASSPGLAAYEQYF. The whole variable domain, filled in from reference TRBV19 and TRBJ2-7, reads DGGITQSPKYLFRKEGQNVTLSCEQNLNHDAMYWYRQDPGQGLRLIYYSQIVNDFQKGDIAEGYSVSREKKESFPLTVTSAQKNPTAFYLCASSPGLAAYEQYFGPGTRLTVT.

J is TRBJ2-7 and V is TRBV5-3; the D gene is possibly TRBD1 (5 bases). TRBV5-3 is known as an ORF, though its function is uncertain. The length of the CDR3 is 14 residues. The V and J ends lost 4 bases and 5 bases respectively, with 16 bases between them. The CDR3 is CARSVRFRAHEQYF. Written as DNA, the CDR3 is TGTGCCAGAAGCGTGCGGTTCAGGGCCCACGAGCAGTACTTC.

The J gene is TRBJ1-4, the V gene TRBV6-5; TRBD1 is a possible D gene (5 bases). CDR1 MNHEY and CDR2 SVGAGI come from the germline V gene. Trimming cost V 2 bases and J 8 bases, with 18 bases left between them. CDR3 length: 16 residues. The CDR3 protein is CASSYGGDSTGEKLFF. The CDR3 DNA reads as TGTGCCAGCAGTTACGGTGGGGACTCCACGGGGGAAAAACTGTTTTTT.

V and J are TRBV28 and TRBJ2-2, with TRBD2 matching over 11 bases. CDR1 is MDHEN, CDR2 SYDVKM, per germline. The CDR3 has 17 amino acids. Germline trimming cut 3 bases from V and 0 bases from J; bases unmatched to any gene: 3. CDR3: CASSFTSGRPNTGELFF. The CDR3 region has the DNA TGTGCCAGCAGTTTTACTAGCGGGAGACCGAACACCGGGGAGCTGTTTTTT.

This chain uses TRBV6-5 with TRBJ2-7; 8 bases align to TRBD1. The CDR3 runs to 14 residues. With V trimmed by 4 bases and J by 0 bases, 2 bases remained unmatched. Germline V gives CDR1 MNHEY, CDR2 SVGAGI. The CDR3 DNA reads as TGTGCCAGCAGTTTGGGACAGGCCTCCTACGAGCAGTACTTC. This sequence encodes CASSLGQASYEQYF.

This sequence joins TRBV10-3 and TRBJ1-1; tentatively, D is TRBD1 (5 bases). Germline CDR1 reads ENHRY; CDR2 reads SYGVKD. The CDR3 contains 15 residues. Trimming left V 4 bases short and J 4 bases short, with 16 bases between. The CDR3 loop is CAISGRGRVGTEAFF. CDR3 DNA: TGTGCCATCAGTGGGCGAGGCAGGGTTGGCACTGAAGCTTTCTTT.

The V and J genes are TRBV10-3 and TRBJ2-6; no firm D call. The germline V gene encodes CDR1 ENHRY and CDR2 SYGVKD. The CDR3 consists of 15 residues. With 0 bases removed from V and 2 bases from J, the gap between germline ends came to 5 bases. CDR3 loop: CAISESGTGANVLTF. The CDR3 nucleotides are TGTGCCATCAGTGAGTCGGGGACTGGGGCCAACGTCCTGACTTTC.

The chain has TRBV18 and TRBJ1-1, with D unclear. This CDR3 spans 14 amino acids. Germline V gene data show CDR1 as KGHSH and CDR2 as LQKENI. Trimming took 3 bases from V and 8 from J, leaving 16 bases between them. This CDR3 reads CASSPDSASREAFF. CDR3 in DNA: TGTGCCAGCTCACCGGACTCAGCGAGTCGAGAAGCTTTCTTT. The whole variable domain, filled in from reference TRBV18 and TRBJ1-1, reads NAGVMQNPRHLVRRRGQEARLRCSPMKGHSHVYWYRQLPEEGLKFMVYLQKENIIDESGMPKERFSAEFPKEGPSILRIQQVVRGDSAAYFCASSPDSASREAFFGQGTRLTVV.

This chain links TRBV18 with TRBJ2-7; D may be TRBD1 (6 bases). CDR3 length: 13 residues. Deletions cut 2 bases from V and 3 bases from J, with 8 bases between. Germline-derived CDR1 and CDR2 are KGHSH and LQKENI. The CDR3, as DNA: TGTGCCAGCTCACCAGGACAGTACTACGAGCAGTACTTC. Residues: CASSPGQYYEQYF. Filled out from reference TRBV18 and TRBJ2-7, the complete variable domain reads NAGVMQNPRHLVRRRGQEARLRCSPMKGHSHVYWYRQLPEEGLKFMVYLQKENIIDESGMPKERFSAEFPKEGPSILRIQQVVRGDSAAYFCASSPGQYYEQYFGPGTRLTVT.

CDR3 bases: TGTGCCAGCAGCTTTAGGGCTAGTTCTTCCGAGCAGTACTTC. Amino acid sequence: CASSFRASSSEQYF. The chain is built from TRBV7-2 and TRBJ2-7; D unclear. The CDR3 totals 14 residues. Trimming pared 3 bases from V and 6 bases from J, leaving 15 bases between. Germline-derived CDR1 and CDR2 are SGHTA and FQGNSA.

The chain joins TRBV12-3 or TRBV12-4 to TRBJ1-2; the D gene is possibly TRBD1 (5 bases). V dropped 5 bases and J dropped 8 bases, with 9 bases sitting between them. This CDR3 has 11 amino acids. The CDR3 coding sequence is TGTGCCAGCAGTCTCAGGGACGGCTACACCTTC. Translating gives CASSLRDGYTF.

This clone showed up just once. This sequence joins TRBV6-1 and TRBJ2-2, with D uncertain. V lost 1 base to trimming and J lost 8 bases, with 2 bases between them. Per the germline V gene, CDR1 is MNHNS and CDR2 is SASEGT. The CDR3 runs 11 residues. The CDR3 DNA follows: TGTGCCAGCAGTGAAGTTGGGGAGCTGTTTTTT. Its translation: CASSEVGELFF.

The chain recombines TRBV27 with TRBJ1-5; D is perhaps TRBD1 (5 bases). CDR1 is MNHEY and CDR2 is SMNVEV in the germline V gene (reference sequence). The V and J ends lost 0 bases and 1 base respectively, with 10 bases between them. The CDR3 is 16 residues long. For the CDR3, the DNA is TGTGCCAGCAGTTTATCGGGGGGTCCAAGCAATCAGCCCCAGCATTTT. Its protein is CASSLSGGPSNQPQHF.

This clone appeared a single time. The chain is built from TRBV19 and TRBJ1-1, with D perhaps matching TRBD1 (5 bases). The CDR3 is made up of 15 amino acids. Germline-derived CDR1 and CDR2 are LNHDA and SQIVND (reference sequence). Trimming took off 9 bases at V and 4 bases at J, with 21 bases between the two ends. CDR3 amino acids: CASSRETGFTTEAFF. The CDR3 bases are TGTGCCAGCAGCCGGGAAACAGGTTTTACCACTGAAGCTTTCTTT.

The rearrangement links TRBV5-6 to TRBJ2-1; 8 bases map to TRBD1. V lost 0 bases and J lost 4; bases outside the gene matches: 6. The CDR3 loop spans 16 amino acids. Looked up from germline, CDR1 is SGHDT and CDR2 is YYEEEE. The DNA for the CDR3 is TGTGCCAGCAGCTTGGAGTTACAGGGGGTTTACAATGAGCAGTTCTTC. Residues: CASSLELQGVYNEQFF.

This chain joins TRBV28 and TRBJ2-3; possible D gene TRBD2, 5 bases. CDR1 and CDR2 (germline): MDHEN, SYDVKM. With 9 bases removed from V and 0 bases from J, the gap between germline ends came to 10 bases. The CDR3 is 13 amino acids. CDR3 in amino acids: CASNPGSTDTQYF. CDR3 DNA sequence: TGTGCCAGTAATCCGGGGAGCACAGATACGCAGTATTTT.

This rearrangement joins TRBV28 to TRBJ1-5; D not resolved. Deletions cut 4 bases from V and 7 bases from J, with 14 bases between. The CDR3 consists of 14 residues. CDR1 and CDR2 (germline): MDHEN, SYDVKM. The CDR3, as DNA: TGTGCCAGCAGTTCGGGCAATATTGGACAGCCCCAGCATTTT. Amino acid sequence: CASSSGNIGQPQHF.

The chain has TRBV15 and TRBJ2-5; D gene uncertain. CDR3 length equals 15 residues. The V end lost 8 bases, the J end lost 0 bases, and 16 bases lay between the germline ends. Germline V gene data show CDR1 as LNHNV and CDR2 as YYDKDF (reference sequence). CDR3 DNA sequence: TGTGCCACCTCAACGGGCCTTTTGTACCAAGAGACCCAGTACTTC. Its translation: CATSTGLLYQETQYF.

This chain connects TRBV2 to TRBJ2-7, with D unclear. Deletions cut 2 bases from V and 2 bases from J, with 7 bases between. This CDR3 spans 13 amino acids. Germline V gene sequence: CDR1 SNHLY, CDR2 FYNNEI. Here the CDR3 reads CASSESLPYEQYF. In DNA, the CDR3 is TGTGCCAGCAGTGAATCCCTTCCCTACGAGCAGTACTTC. The variable domain in full, completed from reference TRBV2 and TRBJ2-7, reads EPEVTQTPSHQVTQMGQEVILRCVPISNHLYFYWYRQILGQKVEFLVSFYNNEISEKSEIFDDQFSVERPDGSNFTLKIRSTKLEDSAMYFCASSESLPYEQYFGPGTRLTVT.

This clone occurred a few times. The J gene is TRBJ1-2, the V gene TRBV7-2; D is unresolved. Per the germline V gene, CDR1 is SGHTA and CDR2 is FQGNSA. Trimming removed 2 bases at V and 5 bases at J, with 15 bases between. This CDR3 has 15 residues. The CDR3, as DNA: TGTGCCAGCAGCTTATCATCTGAAGGCCGATATGGCTACACCTTC. Translated: CASSLSSEGRYGYTF.

The genes are TRBV23-1 and TRBJ2-5, with a tentative D call TRBD1 (7 bases). TRBV23-1 is reported as an ORF; its role is uncertain. The CDR3 contains 15 residues. V lost 2 bases to trimming and J lost 2 bases, with 12 bases between them. The CDR3, as DNA: TGCGCCAGCAGTCAAGCCAGGGGGAGGCAAGAGACCCAGTACTTC. It is translated as CASSQARGRQETQYF.